Shown below are 26 T cell receptor beta chains from a single sample sequenced in a study of cytomegalovirus exposure and HLA in healthy donors (dated by TCRdb to about 2017). Library construction relied on the immunoSEQ multiplex PCR assay. The multiplex PCR relied on a mix of 60 forward primers for TCR Vbeta segments and 13 reverse primers for TCR Jbeta segments. As stored in TCRdb, this immuneACCESS dataset retains in-frame rearrangements with V and J assigned. A fraction of the clones does not appear; measured against another copy, unresolved V genes explain less than half of the discrepancy, and the remainder lacks a known reason. The sample table holds about 200,000 clones, of which 70% to 85% were seen once. 1.5% to 2% of the sample goes to the ten largest clones. The sequenced material came from PBMCs. Receptor source: a middle-aged man in good health and CMV-seronegative.

This chain uses TRBV7-6 with TRBJ2-2, with TRBD1 matching 8 bases. The CDR3 has 16 residues. The V and J ends lost 5 bases and 0 bases, in that order; junction bases with no gene match: 5. Germline V gene data show CDR1 as SGHVS and CDR2 as FNYEAQ. The CDR3 DNA sequence: TGTGCCAGCAGCCCCAGGGGGCAGGCGAACACCGGGGAGCTGTTTTTT. Its translation: CASSPRGQANTGELFF.

The chain combines TRBV5-1 with TRBJ2-1, with 10 bases that match TRBD2. The CDR3 has 16 residues. The V segment lost 4 bases and the J segment 2 bases; nucleotides outside the gene matches: 6. Germline lookup yields CDR1 SGHRS and CDR2 YFSETQ. The CDR3 spells CASSTGLAITYNEQFF. As DNA, the CDR3 is TGCGCCAGCAGCACGGGACTAGCGATAACCTACAATGAGCAGTTCTTC.

V and J are TRBV27 and TRBJ2-7; TRBD2 aligns across 7 bases. V trimming: 4 bases; J trimming: 0 bases; junction bases outside the gene matches: 6. The CDR3 length is 15 residues. The germline CDR1 and CDR2 sequences are MNHEY and SMNVEV (reference sequence). The chain's CDR3 is CASSSIASGSYEQYF. The DNA of the CDR3 is TGTGCCAGCAGTTCAATCGCTAGCGGCTCCTACGAGCAGTACTTC.

This clone was recorded a few times. DNA of the CDR3: TGTGCCAGCAGTTTGCGGGGGCGAAGCACAGATACGCAGTATTTT. Encoded protein: CASSLRGRSTDTQYF. The rearrangement links TRBV28 to TRBJ2-3, with D perhaps TRBD2 (7 bases). The CDR3 is 15 amino acids. Trimming shortened V by 3 bases and J by 0 bases, and 10 bases separated the two germline ends. CDR1 is MDHEN, CDR2 SYDVKM, per germline.

The rearrangement joins TRBV5-1 to TRBJ2-3; D gene unclear. CDR1 and CDR2 (germline): SGHRS, YFSETQ. Trimming stripped 1 base from V and 2 bases from J, with 11 bases between. The CDR3 is 15 amino acids. The CDR3 DNA reads as TGCGCCAGCAGCTTGTCTCCCCCTCCCACAGATACGCAGTATTTT. Encoded protein: CASSLSPPPTDTQYF.

This clone was seen only once. The rearrangement uses TRBV19 and TRBJ2-4, with TRBD2 as a possible D gene (5 bases). Germline V lookup: CDR1 LNHDA, CDR2 SQIVND (reference sequence). This CDR3 is 13 amino acids long. V was cut by 5 bases and J by 8 bases, with 13 bases left in between. The CDR3 loop is CASSWTLNDIQYF. In DNA, the CDR3 is TGTGCCAGTAGTTGGACTCTTAATGACATTCAGTACTTC. The whole variable domain, filled in from reference TRBV19 and TRBJ2-4, reads DGGITQSPKYLFRKEGQNVTLSCEQNLNHDAMYWYRQDPGQGLRLIYYSQIVNDFQKGDIAEGYSVSREKKESFPLTVTSAQKNPTAFYLCASSWTLNDIQYFGAGTRLSVL.

This clone was observed a few times. V usage is TRBV25-1 and J usage is TRBJ1-1; tentative D call: TRBD1 (5 bases). This CDR3 has 15 amino acids. Trimming removed 4 bases at V and 5 bases at J, with 17 bases between. Germline CDR1 MGHDK, CDR2 SYGVNS. This CDR3 is CASSGFEAGGTEAFF. The DNA of the CDR3 is TGTGCCAGCAGTGGTTTTGAGGCCGGGGGGACTGAAGCTTTCTTT.

The V call is TRBV27, the J call TRBJ2-7, with TRBD2 matching over 9 bases. This CDR3 is 16 amino acids long. Germline V CDR1 and CDR2: MNHEY, SMNVEV (reference sequence). The V and J ends lost 6 bases and 0 bases, in that order; junction bases with no gene match: 9. The CDR3 here is CASSRKSGGSSYEQYF. CDR3 DNA sequence: TGTGCCAGCAGCCGGAAAAGCGGGGGGAGCTCCTACGAGCAGTACTTC.

The CDR3 DNA reads as TGTGCCAGCAGCACAACTAGCGGGAGTGGTGAGACCCAGTACTTC. Protein: CASSTTSGSGETQYF. The chain combines TRBV7-3 with TRBJ2-5, with 11 bases aligning to TRBD2. After removal of 5 bases from V and 5 bases from J, the junction contained 7 bases not matched to a gene. The CDR3 is 15 amino acids. CDR1 is SGHTA and CDR2 is FQGTGA in the germline V gene.

The chain recombines TRBV7-2 with TRBJ1-4; weak D call: TRBD1 (5 bases). Trimming left V 5 bases short and J 5 bases short, with 18 bases between. CDR1 SGHTA and CDR2 FQGNSA come from the germline V gene. The CDR3 runs 16 residues. CDR3 bases: TGTGCCAGCAGCCCAAGGAGGGGTCGCGAGAATGAAAAACTGTTTTTT. Its protein is CASSPRRGRENEKLFF.

The chain combines TRBV28 with TRBJ2-7, with a weak D call TRBD1 (6 bases). V was shortened by 8 bases and J by 2 bases, with 13 bases between the two germline ends. The CDR3 is 13 residues long. Germline assignment: CDR1 MDHEN and CDR2 SYDVKM. CDR3 nucleotides: TGTGCCAGCCTCCGGGACACCCCCTACGAGCAGTACTTC. This gives the protein CASLRDTPYEQYF.

A few counts support this clone. The CDR3: CASSSGTGNIQYF. The CDR3 DNA sequence: TGTGCCAGCAGTTCCGGGACAGGAAACATTCAGTACTTC. The chain recombines TRBV2 with TRBJ2-4; 8 bases align to TRBD1. This CDR3 is built from 13 residues. Germline CDR1 is SNHLY and CDR2 is FYNNEI. V trimming: 5 bases; J trimming: 6 bases; junction bases outside the gene matches: 3.

The V gene is TRBV7-9, the J gene TRBJ1-2; D is ambiguous. Germline loops: CDR1 SEHNR, CDR2 FQNEAQ (reference sequence). The germline V and J ends were trimmed by 6 bases and 8 bases, with 22 bases remaining between them. CDR3 size: 15 residues. The CDR3 DNA sequence: TGTGCCAGCAGTAAACCCCTGCTGGGTCTGAGGGGCTACACCTTC. Translation: CASSKPLLGLRGYTF.

The chain uses TRBV5-5 and TRBJ2-7; 11 bases fit TRBD2. Germline V gives CDR1 SGHKS, CDR2 YYEKEE (reference sequence). Trimming cost V 4 bases and J 6 bases; bases outside gene matches: 6. The CDR3 is 14 residues long. The CDR3 DNA is TGTGCCAGCAGCCCCGGACTAGCGGGTTTCGAGCAGTACTTC. Amino acids: CASSPGLAGFEQYF.

This rearrangement joins TRBV28 to TRBJ2-1; D is possibly TRBD2 (6 bases). The V end lost 3 bases, the J end lost 5 bases, and 17 bases lay between the germline ends. From germline, CDR1 is MDHEN and CDR2 SYDVKM. The CDR3 is 16 amino acids. CDR3 coding DNA: TGTGCCAGCAGTTTTGATTGGACTAAGGCCCACAATGAGCAGTTCTTC. Amino acid sequence: CASSFDWTKAHNEQFF. Full variable domain (rest looked up from reference TRBV28 and TRBJ2-1): DVKVTQSSRYLVKRTGEKVFLECVQDMDHENMFWYRQDPGLGLRLIYFSYDVKMKEKGDIPEGYSVSREKKERFSLILESASTNQTSMYLCASSFDWTKAHNEQFFGPGTRLTVL.

V and J are TRBV6-1 and TRBJ2-1, with TRBD1 matching 8 bases. The germline CDR1 and CDR2 sequences are MNHNS and SASEGT. The V and J ends lost 0 bases and 0 bases, in that order; junction bases with no gene match: 1. This CDR3 comprises 16 residues. CDR3 in amino acids: CASSEAGTGSYNEQFF. The DNA for the CDR3 is TGTGCCAGCAGTGAAGCTGGGACAGGCTCCTACAATGAGCAGTTCTTC.

The chain joins TRBV7-9 to TRBJ2-7; the match to TRBD1 covers 10 bases. CDR3 length: 14 residues. V lost 6 bases to trimming and J lost 8 bases; unmatched junction nucleotides: 10. Germline V gives CDR1 SEHNR, CDR2 FQNEAQ (reference sequence). The CDR3 sequence: CASRLGTGDIKQYF. The CDR3 nucleotides are TGTGCCAGCAGGCTGGGGACAGGGGACATTAAGCAGTACTTC.

The chain carries TRBV5-8 and TRBJ2-7, with D possibly being TRBD1 (7 bases). This CDR3 comprises 13 residues. Germline V lookup: CDR1 SGHTS, CDR2 YDEGEE. Trimming removed 2 bases at V and 6 bases at J, with 12 bases between. In DNA, the CDR3 is TGTGCCAGCAGCTTTGCAGGGGGGTTCGAGCAGTACTTC. Its protein product is CASSFAGGFEQYF. The complete variable domain, with remaining parts taken from reference TRBV5-8 and TRBJ2-7, reads EAGVTQSPTHLIKTRGQQATLRCSPISGHTSVYWYQQALGLGLQFLLWYDEGEERNRGNFPPRFSGRQFPNYSSELNVNALELEDSALYLCASSFAGGFEQYFGPGTRLTVT.

V is TRBV7-9 and J is TRBJ2-7, with TRBD1 matching over 7 bases. This CDR3 has 14 residues. The germline V gene encodes CDR1 SEHNR and CDR2 FQNEAQ (reference sequence). J lost 6 bases, V lost 4 bases, and 9 bases had no gene match. The CDR3 sequence is CASSSPPGQSEQYF. DNA for the CDR3: TGTGCCAGCAGCTCCCCTCCGGGACAGTCCGAGCAGTACTTC.

Only one count was recorded for this clone. The V and J genes are TRBV5-4 and TRBJ2-7; 8 bases match TRBD2. This CDR3 has 15 amino acids. CDR1 and CDR2 from the germline V gene are SGHNT and YYREEE (reference sequence). The V and J ends lost 2 bases and 2 bases, in that order; junction bases with no gene match: 6. The CDR3 DNA follows: TGTGCCAGCAGCTTAAGGCGGGAGGTGGCCTACGAGCAGTACTTC. Translation gives CASSLRREVAYEQYF.

The chain joins TRBV5-6 to TRBJ1-5; 8 bases map to TRBD1. CDR1 and CDR2 (germline): SGHDT, YYEEEE. Trimming cost V 3 bases and J 1 base; bases outside gene matches: 6. The CDR3 length is 16 residues. The CDR3 nucleotides read TGTGCCAGCAGCTCGGACAGGGAGGGCAGCAATCAGCCCCAGCATTTT. Translating it yields CASSSDREGSNQPQHF.

Turning to this clone: A junction end diverges from the germline sequence, so it may reflect a read error. The chain is built from TRBV28 and TRBJ1-2; 10 bases line up with TRBD1. Germline loops: CDR1 MDHEN, CDR2 SYDVKM. The CDR3 runs 15 residues. This CDR3 is CASSLRDRGTYGYTF. As DNA, the CDR3 is TGTGCCAGCAGTTTAAGGGACAGGGGAACCTATGGCTACACCTTT.

The chain combines TRBV6-1 with TRBJ2-1; D uncertain. The germline gives CDR1 MNHNS, CDR2 SASEGT. V gave up 0 bases and J gave up 2 bases, with 11 bases separating them. This CDR3 spans 16 amino acids. DNA of the CDR3: TGTGCCAGCAGTGAAGCTCATCGACACCCCTACAATGAGCAGTTCTTC. Encoded protein: CASSEAHRHPYNEQFF.

The J gene is TRBJ2-2, the V gene TRBV6-1, with 8 bases fitting TRBD2. The length of the CDR3 is 14 residues. The junction had 5 bases not matched to a gene; V was cut back by 7 bases and J by 4 bases. CDR1 is MNHNS and CDR2 is SASEGT in the germline V gene. The CDR3 here is CASIQAGVTGELFF. CDR3 coding DNA: TGTGCCAGCATTCAAGCGGGAGTCACCGGGGAGCTGTTTTTT.

This chain connects TRBV28 to TRBJ1-5; 7 nucleotides match TRBD1. V gave up 1 base and J gave up 4 bases; unmatched junction bases: 4. The CDR3 contains 15 residues. The germline V gene encodes CDR1 MDHEN and CDR2 SYDVKM. CDR3 in DNA: TGTGCCAGCAGTTTATTGACAGGGAATAATCAGCCCCAGCATTTT. It is translated as CASSLLTGNNQPQHF.

The chain uses TRBV19 and TRBJ1-1; no clear D gene. The CDR3 is 14 residues long. V lost 5 bases and J lost 1, with 11 bases in between. Germline assignment: CDR1 LNHDA and CDR2 SQIVND (reference sequence). The CDR3 DNA reads as TGTGCCAGTAGTTCCCCGGCGGGGAACACTGAAGCTTTCTTT. Translating it yields CASSSPAGNTEAFF.